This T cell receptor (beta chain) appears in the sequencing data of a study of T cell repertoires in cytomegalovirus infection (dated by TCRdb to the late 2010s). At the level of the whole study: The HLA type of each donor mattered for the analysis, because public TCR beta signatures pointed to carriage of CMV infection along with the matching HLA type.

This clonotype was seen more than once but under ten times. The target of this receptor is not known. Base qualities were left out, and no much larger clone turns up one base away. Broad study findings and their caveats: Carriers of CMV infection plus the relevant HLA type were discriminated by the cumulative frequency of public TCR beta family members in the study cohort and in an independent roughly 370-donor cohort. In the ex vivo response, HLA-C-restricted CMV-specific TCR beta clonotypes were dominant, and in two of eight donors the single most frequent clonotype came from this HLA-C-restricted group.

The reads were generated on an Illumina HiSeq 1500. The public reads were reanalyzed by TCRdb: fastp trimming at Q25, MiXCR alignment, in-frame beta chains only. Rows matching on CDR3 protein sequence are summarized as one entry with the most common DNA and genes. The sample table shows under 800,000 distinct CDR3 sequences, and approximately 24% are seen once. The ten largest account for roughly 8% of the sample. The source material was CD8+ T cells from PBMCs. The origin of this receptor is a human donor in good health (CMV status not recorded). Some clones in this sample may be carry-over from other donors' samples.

CDR3 sequence: CASFDQENTGELFF. The sequence in DNA is TGTGCCAGCTTTGACCAGGAGAACACCGGGGAGCTGTTTTTT. This receptor chain uses TRBV2 and TRBJ2-2; no D gene call is confident. From its cysteine to its phenylalanine, the CDR3 spans 14 amino acids. Here the CDR3 DNA is all that survives: 42 bases in frame from base 1. Between the V and J ends, shortened by 8 bases and 1 base respectively, the junction contains 11 bases. The germline V gene supplies CDR1 SNHLY and CDR2 FYNNEI. Reference TRBV2 and TRBJ2-2 proteins supply the regions before and after the CDR3; the full variable domain is: EPEVTQTPSHQVTQMGQEVILRCVPISNHLYFYWYRQILGQKVEFLVSFYNNEISEKSEIFDDQFSVERPDGSNFTLKIRSTKLEDSAMYFCASFDQENTGELFFGEGSRLTVL.